The sequence of this TCR beta chain was determined in a study of patients and donors after allogeneic stem cell transplantation. In this sample, this clonotype turned up a few times. TCRdb re-analysed the RT-PCR reads in MiXCR, keeping a single row per CDR3 protein. The sample contains 190,000 or so distinct CDR3 sequences, around 40% of which appear only once. The CDR3 totals 16 residues. Germline values: CDR1 ENHRY, CDR2 SYGVKD. V shed 6 bases and J 2 bases; nucleotides not matched to a gene: 3. The sequencing sample was made of blood, either unsorted or a sorted T cell fraction (not recorded which). The genes are TRBV10-3 and TRBJ2-6; 11 nucleotides agree with TRBD1. The receptor's source is a human donor who was either an allogeneic HSCT recipient or a stem cell or donor lymphocyte infusion donor (not recorded which). It is not recorded whose cells these are; they may come from a transplant donor. CDR3 bases: TGTGCCATCAGGGGACAGGGGGGAACTGGGGCCAACGTCCTGACTTTC. This translates into CAIRGQGGTGANVLTF.